This T cell receptor beta chain appears in the sequencing data of a study of shared clonotypes between healthy human individuals. Background on the study: Donor composition was a couple of women and three men, aged 18 to 49.

Notes on this clone: Its antigen is not identified.

Sequencing used immunoSEQ multiplex PCR; TCRdb keeps in-frame clones, though not all of them. Of roughly 2.2 million clones detected, 80% to 95% appear once; the ten largest clones hold 0.37%. Division of CD4+ cells produced a CD45RA+ naive subset and a CD45RA-negative memory subset. Study conclusions and caveats: Around 5% of naive CD4 clonotypes were common to a few donors. A reduction in generation probabilities was seen for non-shared clonotypes relative to those shared by all four donors.

This receptor was taken from a man aged 18 to 29 in good health. Some clones in this sample may be carry-over from other donors' samples. Sequencing was done on a sample of naive CD4+ T cells from PBMCs. Subset of the sample: CD45RA+ positively selected.

The CDR3 DNA follows: TGTGCCAGCAGTCTTGGGACACTGGGGGGAAACACCATATATTTT. It encodes CASSLGTLGGNTIYF. This chain links TRBV28 with TRBJ1-3, with a possible D match to TRBD1 (6 bases). The V end lost 5 bases, the J end lost 4 bases, and 15 bases lay between the germline ends. The CDR3 is made up of 15 amino acids. Germline CDR1 reads MDHEN; CDR2 reads SYDVKM.